These 8 T cell receptor beta chains originate from one sample sequenced in a study of blood T cell repertoires in COVID-19. Assay: immunoSEQ multiplex PCR; the TCRdb copy retains only in-frame clones and omits some. The sample has approximately 150,000 clones, 80% to 90% seen once. The sequenced material came from peripheral blood. The source of these receptors is a human donor with acute or convalescent COVID-19. The donor label of this sample is uncertain.

The chain uses TRBV7-2 and TRBJ1-6; D possibly corresponds to TRBD1 (5 bases). The CDR3 is made up of 15 amino acids. Germline CDR1 and CDR2: SGHTA and FQGNSA. The V end was cut by 2 bases, the J end by 7 bases, with 12 bases between. As DNA, the CDR3 is TGTGCCAGCAGCTTAACAGGTTTGGGCAATTCACCCCTCCACTTT. Protein product: CASSLTGLGNSPLHF.

This chain links TRBV7-2 with TRBJ2-1, with D possibly being TRBD2 (5 bases). Looked up from germline, CDR1 is SGHTA and CDR2 is FQGNSA. The CDR3 contains 16 residues. Trimming pared 11 bases from V and 0 bases from J, leaving 20 bases between. This CDR3 is CASLGVVGSSYNEQFF. The DNA for the CDR3 is TGTGCCTCGCTCGGGGTAGTTGGAAGCTCCTACAATGAGCAGTTCTTC.

This rearrangement joins TRBV18 to TRBJ2-7, with D possibly TRBD1 on 5 matching bases. The V gene lost 3 bases and the J gene lost 6 bases, with 12 bases spanning the gap. Germline V gene lookup returns CDR1 KGHSH and CDR2 LQKENI. The CDR3 has 13 residues. CDR3 in amino acids: CASSPSAGSEQYV. CDR3 nucleotide sequence: TGTGCCAGCTCACCCTCGGCAGGGTCCGAGCAGTACGTC.

This clone was seen more than once but under ten times. The J gene is TRBJ2-2, the V gene TRBV12-3 or TRBV12-4; 7 nucleotides agree with TRBD2. Losses at the gene ends were 7 bases for V and 7 bases for J; bases not matched to a gene: 6. The CDR3 loop spans 13 amino acids. For the CDR3, the DNA is TGTGCCAGCACCCTAGGGGAGGGCGGGGAGCTGTTTTTT. The encoded protein is CASTLGEGGELFF.

CDR3 in DNA: TGTGCCAGCAGTGATACAGGCTATGGCTACACCTTC. Amino acid sequence: CASSDTGYGYTF. The chain couples TRBV25-1 to TRBJ1-2; D is possibly TRBD1 (5 bases). The germline V gene has CDR1 MGHDK and CDR2 SYGVNS. The CDR3 has 12 amino acids. V lost 3 bases, J lost 4 bases, and 6 bases lay in between.

This clone was observed a few times. This chain uses TRBV7-2 with TRBJ1-2, with D uncertain. The length of the CDR3 is 15 residues. Trimming left V 3 bases short and J 7 bases short, with 18 bases between. Germline loops: CDR1 SGHTA, CDR2 FQGNSA. The CDR3 loop is CASSFPNHPSPGYTF. In DNA, the CDR3 is TGTGCCAGCAGCTTTCCGAACCACCCCAGTCCTGGCTACACCTTC. Looking up the rest from reference TRBV7-2 and TRBJ1-2 gives the full variable domain: GAGVSQSPSNKVTEKGKDVELRCDPISGHTALYWYRQSLGQGLEFLIYFQGNSAPDKSGLPSDRFSAERTGGSVSTLTIQRTQQEDSAVYLCASSFPNHPSPGYTFGSGTRLTVV.

CDR3 bases: TGCAGCGTTGAGGGGGGACTACCTCCCGATACGCAGTATTTT. Its translation: CSVEGGLPPDTQYF. The rearrangement links TRBV29-1 to TRBJ2-3; TRBD2 matches 7 bases. Trimming cost V 3 bases and J 6 bases; bases outside gene matches: 9. CDR1 and CDR2 (germline): SQVTM, ANQGSEA. The CDR3 contains 14 residues.

The J gene is TRBJ2-1, the V gene TRBV18; 8 bases are shared with TRBD1. The CDR3 spans 16 residues. Per the germline V gene, CDR1 is KGHSH and CDR2 is LQKENI. The V gene end was trimmed by 5 bases and the J gene end by 1 base; junction bases not matched to a gene: 7. In DNA form, the CDR3 reads TGTGCCAGCTCAACGGCCGGGACAGGTTCCTACAATGAGCAGTTCTTC. Translation gives CASSTAGTGSYNEQFF.